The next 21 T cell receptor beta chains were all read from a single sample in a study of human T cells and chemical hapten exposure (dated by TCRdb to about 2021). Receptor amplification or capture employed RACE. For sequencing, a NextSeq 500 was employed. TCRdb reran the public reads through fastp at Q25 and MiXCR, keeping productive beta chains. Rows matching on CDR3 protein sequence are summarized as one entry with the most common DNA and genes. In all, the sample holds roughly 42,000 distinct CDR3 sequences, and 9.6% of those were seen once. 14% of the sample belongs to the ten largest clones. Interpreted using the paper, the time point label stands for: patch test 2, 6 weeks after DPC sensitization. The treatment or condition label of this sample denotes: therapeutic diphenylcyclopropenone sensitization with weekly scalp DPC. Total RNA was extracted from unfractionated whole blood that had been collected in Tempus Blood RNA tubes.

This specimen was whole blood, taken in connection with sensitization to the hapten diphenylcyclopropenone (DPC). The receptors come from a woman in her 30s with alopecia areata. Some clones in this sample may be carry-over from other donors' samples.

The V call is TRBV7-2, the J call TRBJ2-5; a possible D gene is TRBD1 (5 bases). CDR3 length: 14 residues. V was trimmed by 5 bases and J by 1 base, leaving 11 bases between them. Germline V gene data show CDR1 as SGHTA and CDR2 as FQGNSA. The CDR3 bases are TGTGCCAGCAGCCCCACAGGCTTCCAAGAGACCCAGTACTTC. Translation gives CASSPTGFQETQYF.

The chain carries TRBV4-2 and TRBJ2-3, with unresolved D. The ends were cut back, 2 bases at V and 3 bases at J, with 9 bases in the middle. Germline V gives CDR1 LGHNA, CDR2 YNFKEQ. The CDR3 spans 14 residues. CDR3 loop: CASSQSPRTDTQYF. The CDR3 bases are TGTGCCAGCAGCCAATCACCGCGAACAGATACGCAGTATTTT.

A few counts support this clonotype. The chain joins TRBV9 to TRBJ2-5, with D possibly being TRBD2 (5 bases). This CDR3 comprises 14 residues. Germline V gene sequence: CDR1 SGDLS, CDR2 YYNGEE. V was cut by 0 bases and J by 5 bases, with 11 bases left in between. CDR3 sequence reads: CASSVVASSETQYF. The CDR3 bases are TGTGCCAGCAGCGTAGTGGCTAGCAGCGAGACCCAGTACTTC.

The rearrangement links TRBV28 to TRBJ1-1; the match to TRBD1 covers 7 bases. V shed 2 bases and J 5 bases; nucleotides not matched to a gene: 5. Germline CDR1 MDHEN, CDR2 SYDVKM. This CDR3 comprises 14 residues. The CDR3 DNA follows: TGTGCCAGCAGTTTAGGGTACAGGGGAACTGAAGCTTTCTTT. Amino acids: CASSLGYRGTEAFF. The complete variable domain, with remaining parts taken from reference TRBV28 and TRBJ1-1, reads DVKVTQSSRYLVKRTGEKVFLECVQDMDHENMFWYRQDPGLGLRLIYFSYDVKMKEKGDIPEGYSVSREKKERFSLILESASTNQTSMYLCASSLGYRGTEAFFGQGTRLTVV.

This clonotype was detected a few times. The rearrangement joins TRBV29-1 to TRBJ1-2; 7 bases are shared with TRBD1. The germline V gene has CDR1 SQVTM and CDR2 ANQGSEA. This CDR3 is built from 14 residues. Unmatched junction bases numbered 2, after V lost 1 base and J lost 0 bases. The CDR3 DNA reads TGCAGCGTTGAAGGAACAGGGGCTAACTATGGCTACACCTTC. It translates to CSVEGTGANYGYTF. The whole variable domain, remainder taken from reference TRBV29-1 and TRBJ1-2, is SAVISQKPSRDICQRGTSLTIQCQVDSQVTMMFWYRQQPGQSLTLIATANQGSEATYESGFVIDKFPISRPNLTFSTLTVSNMSPEDSSIYLCSVEGTGANYGYTFGSGTRLTVV.

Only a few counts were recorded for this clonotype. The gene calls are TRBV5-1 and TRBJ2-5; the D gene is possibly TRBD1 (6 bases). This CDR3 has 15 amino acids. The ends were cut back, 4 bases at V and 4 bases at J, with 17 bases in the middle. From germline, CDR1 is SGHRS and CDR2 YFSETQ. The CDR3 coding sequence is TGCGCCAGCAGCCCAAGACGGACAGCCGGAGAGACCCAGTACTTC. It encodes CASSPRRTAGETQYF.

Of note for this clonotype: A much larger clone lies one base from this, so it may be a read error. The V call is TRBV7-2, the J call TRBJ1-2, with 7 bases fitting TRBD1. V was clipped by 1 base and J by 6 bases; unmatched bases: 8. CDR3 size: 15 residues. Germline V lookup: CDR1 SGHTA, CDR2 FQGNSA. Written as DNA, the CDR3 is TGTGCCAGCAGCTTAGTTGAGGGGGCGTTGGATGGCTACACCTTC. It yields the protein CASSLVEGALDGYTF.

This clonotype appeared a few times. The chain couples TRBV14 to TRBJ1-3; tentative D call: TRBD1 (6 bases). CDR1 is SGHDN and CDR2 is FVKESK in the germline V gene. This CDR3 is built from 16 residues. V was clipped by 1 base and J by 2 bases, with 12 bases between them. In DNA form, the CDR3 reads TGTGCCAGCAGCCAAGCCGCGGCAGGGGCTGGAAACACCATATATTTT. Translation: CASSQAAAGAGNTIYF.

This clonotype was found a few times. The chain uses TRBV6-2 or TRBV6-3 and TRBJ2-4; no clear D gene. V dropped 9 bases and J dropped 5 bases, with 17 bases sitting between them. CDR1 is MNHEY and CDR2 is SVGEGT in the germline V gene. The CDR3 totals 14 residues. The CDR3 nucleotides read TGTGCCAGTACCCCCGGGCAGCCAGAAAACATTCAGTACTTC. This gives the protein CASTPGQPENIQYF.

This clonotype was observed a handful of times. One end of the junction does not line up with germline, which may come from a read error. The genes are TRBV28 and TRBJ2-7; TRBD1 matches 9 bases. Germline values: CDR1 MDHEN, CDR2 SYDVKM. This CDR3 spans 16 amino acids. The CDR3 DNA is TGTGCCAGCCGTTTTATGGGACAGGGCAAGTCCTACGAGCAGTACTTC. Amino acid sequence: CASRFMGQGKSYEQYF.

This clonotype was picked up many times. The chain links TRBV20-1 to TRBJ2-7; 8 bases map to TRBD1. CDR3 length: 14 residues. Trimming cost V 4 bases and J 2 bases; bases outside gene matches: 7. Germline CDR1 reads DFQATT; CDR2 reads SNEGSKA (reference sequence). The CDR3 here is CSAKGQGATYEQYF. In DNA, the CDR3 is TGCAGTGCTAAAGGGCAGGGGGCAACCTACGAGCAGTACTTC.

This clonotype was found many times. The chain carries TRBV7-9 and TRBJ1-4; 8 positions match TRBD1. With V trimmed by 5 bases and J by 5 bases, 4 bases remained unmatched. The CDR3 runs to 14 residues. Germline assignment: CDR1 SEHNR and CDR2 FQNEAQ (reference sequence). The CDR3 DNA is TGTGCCAGCAGCCGGGGACAGGAGAATGAAAAACTGTTTTTT. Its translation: CASSRGQENEKLFF.

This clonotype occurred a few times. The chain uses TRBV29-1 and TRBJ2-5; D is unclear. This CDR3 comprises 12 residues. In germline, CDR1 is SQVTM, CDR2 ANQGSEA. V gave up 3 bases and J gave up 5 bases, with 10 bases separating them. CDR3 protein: CSVDSEGETQYF. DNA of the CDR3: TGCAGCGTTGATTCAGAAGGGGAGACCCAGTACTTC.

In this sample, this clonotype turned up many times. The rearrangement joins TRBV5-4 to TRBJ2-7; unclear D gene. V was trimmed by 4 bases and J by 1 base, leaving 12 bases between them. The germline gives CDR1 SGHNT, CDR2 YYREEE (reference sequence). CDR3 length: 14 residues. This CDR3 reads CASSPAGTSYEQYF. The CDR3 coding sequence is TGTGCCAGCAGCCCGGCCGGCACATCCTACGAGCAGTACTTC.

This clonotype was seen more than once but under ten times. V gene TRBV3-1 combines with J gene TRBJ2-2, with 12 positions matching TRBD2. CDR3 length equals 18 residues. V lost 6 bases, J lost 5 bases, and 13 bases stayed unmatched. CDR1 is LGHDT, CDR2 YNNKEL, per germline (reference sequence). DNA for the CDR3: TGTGCCAGCAGTTACTCCCCAAGACTAGCGGGGGTGACCGGGGAGCTGTTTTTT. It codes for CASSYSPRLAGVTGELFF.

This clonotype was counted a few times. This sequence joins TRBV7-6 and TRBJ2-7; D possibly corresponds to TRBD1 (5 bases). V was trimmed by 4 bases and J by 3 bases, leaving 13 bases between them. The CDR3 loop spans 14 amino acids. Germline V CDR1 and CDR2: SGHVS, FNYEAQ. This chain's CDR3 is CASSSRQGDYEQYF. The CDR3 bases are TGTGCCAGCAGCTCCCGGCAGGGCGACTACGAGCAGTACTTC.

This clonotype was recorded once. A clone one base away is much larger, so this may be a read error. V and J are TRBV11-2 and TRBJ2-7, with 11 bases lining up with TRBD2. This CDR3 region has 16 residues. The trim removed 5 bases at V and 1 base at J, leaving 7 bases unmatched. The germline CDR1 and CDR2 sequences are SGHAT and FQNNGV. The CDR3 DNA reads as TGTGCCAGCAGCATGACTAGCGGGGACCTTTCCTACGAGCAGTACTTC. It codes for CASSMTSGDLSYEQYF.

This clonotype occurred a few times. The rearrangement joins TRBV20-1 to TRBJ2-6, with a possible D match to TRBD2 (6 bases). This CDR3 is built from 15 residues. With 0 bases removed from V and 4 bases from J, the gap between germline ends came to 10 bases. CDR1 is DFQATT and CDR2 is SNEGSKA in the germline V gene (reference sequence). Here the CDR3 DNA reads TGCAGTGCTAGAGATGGGGGGACCGGGGCCAACGTCCTGACTTTC. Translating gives CSARDGGTGANVLTF.

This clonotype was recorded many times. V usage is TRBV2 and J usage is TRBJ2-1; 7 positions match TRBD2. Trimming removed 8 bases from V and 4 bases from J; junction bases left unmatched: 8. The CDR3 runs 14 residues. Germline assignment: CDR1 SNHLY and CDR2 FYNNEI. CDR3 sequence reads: CASVSSGRYNEQFF. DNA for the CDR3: TGTGCCAGCGTGAGTAGCGGGCGATACAATGAGCAGTTCTTC.

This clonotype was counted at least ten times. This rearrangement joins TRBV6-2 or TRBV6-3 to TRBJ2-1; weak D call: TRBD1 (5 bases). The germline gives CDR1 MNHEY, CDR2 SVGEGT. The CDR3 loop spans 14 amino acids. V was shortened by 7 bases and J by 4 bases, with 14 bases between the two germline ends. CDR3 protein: CASIGAVPYNEQFF. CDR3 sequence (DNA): TGTGCCAGCATTGGGGCAGTCCCATACAATGAGCAGTTCTTC.

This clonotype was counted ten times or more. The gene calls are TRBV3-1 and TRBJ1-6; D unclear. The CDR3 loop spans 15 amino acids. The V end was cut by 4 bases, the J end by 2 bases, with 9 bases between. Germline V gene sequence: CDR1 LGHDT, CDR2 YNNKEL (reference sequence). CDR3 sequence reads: CASSPQTAYNSPLHF. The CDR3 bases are TGTGCCAGCAGCCCACAGACGGCCTATAATTCACCCCTCCACTTT.